This entry lists 28 T cell receptor beta chains sequenced from one sample in a study of T cell responses to AZD1222 COVID-19 vaccine. TCRdb's copy holds only in-frame clones and misses some; the assay was immunoSEQ multiplex PCR. The table has about 55,000 clones, nearly 80% seen once. This specimen consisted of peripheral blood, obtained 28 days after the second AZD1222 dose. These receptors were collected from an adult who received the AZD1222 COVID-19 vaccine.

The chain combines TRBV19 with TRBJ1-5; 8 positions match TRBD1. V shed 0 bases, J shed 3 bases, and the junction held 13 bases outside the gene matches. The length of the CDR3 is 19 residues. Germline lookup yields CDR1 LNHDA and CDR2 SQIVND (reference sequence). CDR3 sequence (DNA): TGTGCCAGTAGTATAGAACGTGACAGGGGCCTGGTATTCAATCAGCCCCAGCATTTT. This gives the protein CASSIERDRGLVFNQPQHF.

This rearrangement joins TRBV24-1 to TRBJ2-2, with unresolved D. This CDR3 comprises 15 residues. CDR1 is KGHDR, CDR2 SFDVKD, per germline. Trimming pared 4 bases from V and 1 base from J, leaving 9 bases between. The CDR3 DNA is TGTGCCACCAGTGAGCCAACAGAGAACACCGGGGAGCTGTTTTTT. Translating gives CATSEPTENTGELFF.

The table lists this clone with a few counts. The genes are TRBV7-9 and TRBJ2-3, with a weak D call TRBD1 (5 bases). Germline V gene sequence: CDR1 SEHNR, CDR2 FQNEAQ (reference sequence). This CDR3 is built from 14 residues. V was cut by 0 bases and J by 4 bases, with 8 bases left in between. CDR3: CASSLAQGADTQYF. In nucleotides, the CDR3 is TGTGCCAGCAGCTTAGCCCAGGGCGCAGATACGCAGTATTTT.

By share of the sample, this clone is medium-sized. The chain recombines TRBV5-6 with TRBJ2-4; a possible D gene is TRBD1 (6 bases). Germline CDR1 reads SGHDT; CDR2 reads YYEEEE. V lost 0 bases, J lost 8 bases, and 9 bases lay in between. This CDR3 is 13 amino acids long. CDR3 sequence reads: CASSLVRQDIQYF. CDR3 bases: TGTGCCAGCAGCTTGGTTAGACAGGACATTCAGTACTTC.

The chain recombines TRBV23-1 with TRBJ1-3; D is possibly TRBD1 (6 bases). TRBV23-1 is an ORF; its function is uncertain. The CDR3 covers 19 residues. Trimming cost V 2 bases and J 1 base, with 21 bases left between them. CDR3 region: CASSQVKPIQGSSGNTIYF. In DNA, the CDR3 is TGCGCCAGCAGTCAAGTCAAGCCAATTCAGGGGAGTTCTGGAAACACCATATATTTT.

This chain connects TRBV24-1 to TRBJ1-1; D is uncertain. V lost 3 bases and J lost 6, with 4 bases in between. From germline, CDR1 is KGHDR and CDR2 SFDVKD. The CDR3 runs 11 residues. The CDR3 nucleotides read TGTGCCACCAGTGATGGCGCTGAAGCTTTCTTT. It translates to CATSDGAEAFF.

The chain employs TRBV19 and TRBJ1-1; 7 bases fit TRBD1. Germline lookup yields CDR1 LNHDA and CDR2 SQIVND (reference sequence). This CDR3 has 13 residues. J was trimmed by 5 bases and V by 4 bases; bases with no gene match: 4. As DNA, the CDR3 is TGTGCCAGTAGTAGACAGGGAAAGACTGAAGCTTTCTTT. It is translated as CASSRQGKTEAFF.

This chain links TRBV19 with TRBJ2-1, with D possibly called TRBD1 or TRBD2 (5 bases each). Germline CDR1 LNHDA, CDR2 SQIVND (reference sequence). Trimming shortened V by 1 base and J by 7 bases, and 11 bases separated the two germline ends. This CDR3 is 14 amino acids long. The CDR3 DNA is TGTGCCAGTAGTATAGGAGGGGTTAGAAATGAGCAGTTCTTC. Translated: CASSIGGVRNEQFF.

The CDR3 sequence: CASSPGRAYEKLFF. The DNA for the CDR3 is TGTGCCAGCAGCCCCGGCAGGGCCTATGAAAAACTGTTTTTT. This chain links TRBV7-2 with TRBJ1-4; maybe TRBD1 (5 bases). The CDR3 spans 14 residues. Germline-derived CDR1 and CDR2 are SGHTA and FQGNSA. With 5 bases removed from V and 6 bases from J, the gap between germline ends came to 13 bases.

With regard to this clone: The junction and the germline gene differ at one end; a read error may be behind it. The V gene is TRBV7-7, the J gene TRBJ2-1; the D gene is possibly TRBD2 (6 bases). The CDR3 runs 16 residues. Germline-derived CDR1 and CDR2 are SSHAT and FNYEAQ (reference sequence). CDR3 nucleotide sequence: TGTGCTAGCACCCCATCGGGAGTTTCCTCCTACAATGAGCAGTTCTTC. Translating it yields CASTPSGVSSYNEQFF. The full variable domain, completed using reference TRBV7-7 and TRBJ2-1, is GAGVSQSPRYKVTKRGQDVTLRCDPISSHATLYWYQQALGQGPEFLTYFNYEAQPDKSGLPSDRFSAERPEGSISTLTIQRTEQRDSAMYRCASTPSGVSSYNEQFFGPGTRLTVL.

This sequence joins TRBV9 and TRBJ2-2, with TRBD1 identical over 8 bases. With V trimmed by 6 bases and J by 0 bases, 4 bases remained unmatched. The CDR3 consists of 15 residues. Germline assignment: CDR1 SGDLS and CDR2 YYNGEE. The chain's CDR3 is CASTPGQANTGELFF. CDR3 in DNA: TGTGCCAGCACTCCGGGACAGGCGAACACCGGGGAGCTGTTTTTT.

V and J are TRBV9 and TRBJ1-3, with D hard to call. Per the germline V gene, CDR1 is SGDLS and CDR2 is YYNGEE. Trimming removed 4 bases from V and 4 bases from J, with 9 bases in between. The CDR3 spans 13 residues. The CDR3 sequence: CASSLDQGNTIYF. In DNA, the CDR3 is TGTGCCAGCAGCCTGGACCAGGGAAACACCATATATTTT.

This clone has a single count. The genes are TRBV5-1 and TRBJ2-1; D ambiguous. Germline V gives CDR1 SGHRS, CDR2 YFSETQ. The CDR3 spans 14 residues. Trimming pared 0 bases from V and 6 bases from J, leaving 10 bases between. In nucleotides, the CDR3 is TGCGCCAGCAGCTTGGCGCGCCCGGGCAATGAGCAGTTCTTC. It encodes CASSLARPGNEQFF.

The J gene is TRBJ2-1, the V gene TRBV11-3; D not certain. This CDR3 has 14 amino acids. Trimming took 2 bases from V and 5 from J, leaving 10 bases between them. Germline CDR1 reads SGHNT; CDR2 reads YENEEA. CDR3 sequence reads: CASSLISVHNEQFF. The CDR3 nucleotides are TGTGCCAGCAGCTTAATATCCGTCCACAATGAGCAGTTCTTC.

This chain connects TRBV28 to TRBJ2-7; 7 bases map to TRBD1. There are 15 residues in the CDR3. Germline CDR1 MDHEN, CDR2 SYDVKM. After removal of 4 bases from V and 5 bases from J, the junction contained 11 bases not matched to a gene. The CDR3 region is CASSSLQGNRDEQYF. The CDR3 nucleotides are TGTGCCAGCAGTTCCCTACAGGGGAATCGTGACGAGCAGTACTTC.

This clone was seen only once. The J gene is TRBJ1-5, the V gene TRBV4-2, with D possibly being TRBD1 (6 bases). Trimming pared 0 bases from V and 3 bases from J, leaving 12 bases between. This CDR3 comprises 16 residues. Germline CDR1 and CDR2: LGHNA and YNFKEQ. DNA of the CDR3: TGTGCCAGCAGCCAAGATATTAACAGGGTCAATCAGCCCCAGCATTTT. Translated: CASSQDINRVNQPQHF.

The J gene is TRBJ1-2, the V gene TRBV28; 9 bases are a match to TRBD1. CDR3 length: 15 amino acids. The J segment lost 4 bases and the V segment lost 6 bases, leaving 9 bases of the junction unmatched. Germline CDR1 MDHEN, CDR2 SYDVKM. The DNA of the CDR3 is TGTGCCAGCAGCTCGGGGACAGGGCGCATCTATGGCTACACCTTC. Translating gives CASSSGTGRIYGYTF.

The chain uses TRBV14 and TRBJ2-2; perhaps TRBD1 as D (5 bases). V lost 4 bases and J lost 0, with 15 bases in between. CDR3 length: 17 amino acids. CDR1 SGHDN and CDR2 FVKESK come from the germline V gene. The CDR3 spells CASSRRSDSANTGELFF. In nucleotides, the CDR3 is TGTGCCAGCAGCCGGCGAAGCGACAGCGCGAACACCGGGGAGCTGTTTTTT.

As to this clone: This sample includes further DNA sequences coding for the same CDR3. The chain links TRBV2 to TRBJ2-2; 8 nucleotides match TRBD1. The CDR3 covers 15 residues. With V trimmed by 4 bases and J by 4 bases, 5 bases remained unmatched. CDR1 and CDR2 (germline): SNHLY, FYNNEI. The CDR3 DNA reads TGTGCCAGCAGTGTGGGACAGGCGGTCACCGGGGAGCTGTTTTTT. Amino acid sequence: CASSVGQAVTGELFF.

CDR3 residues: CASILSQSSVYGYTF. Written as DNA, the CDR3 is TGTGCCAGCATCCTCTCCCAATCCTCGGTCTATGGCTACACCTTC. The chain has TRBV5-6 and TRBJ1-2; D unclear. Trimming stripped 6 bases from V and 4 bases from J, with 19 bases between. The CDR3 loop spans 15 amino acids. Germline lookup yields CDR1 SGHDT and CDR2 YYEEEE.

The chain employs TRBV7-9 and TRBJ1-5; D unresolved. Germline assignment: CDR1 SEHNR and CDR2 FQNEAQ (reference sequence). CDR3 size: 14 residues. V lost 0 bases and J 3 bases, leaving 6 bases between the germline ends. In nucleotides, the CDR3 is TGTGCCAGCAGCTTAGCGATCAACAATCAGCCCCAGCATTTT. It codes for CASSLAINNQPQHF.

The chain links TRBV6-2 or TRBV6-3 to TRBJ2-7; TRBD2 agrees at 7 bases. There are 16 residues in the CDR3. CDR1 and CDR2 (germline): MNHEY, SVGEGT. After removal of 5 bases from V and 7 bases from J, the junction contained 17 bases not matched to a gene. This chain's CDR3 is CASSALGDYPGSEQYF. DNA of the CDR3: TGTGCCAGCAGTGCCCTAGGGGACTACCCCGGCAGTGAGCAGTACTTC.

The genes are TRBV7-3 and TRBJ1-2; the D gene is possibly TRBD1 (6 bases). CDR1 and CDR2 from the germline V gene are SGHTA and FQGTGA. Trimming stripped 8 bases from V and 0 bases from J, with 16 bases between. The CDR3 is 15 residues long. The CDR3 here is CASGTGGGSNYGYTF. The CDR3 region has the DNA TGTGCCAGCGGGACCGGGGGCGGATCTAACTATGGCTACACCTTC.

The J gene is TRBJ1-2, the V gene TRBV18; D is undetermined. The CDR3 covers 12 residues. Germline V gene data show CDR1 as KGHSH and CDR2 as LQKENI. Trimming removed 4 bases from V and 4 bases from J, with 7 bases in between. In DNA, the CDR3 is TGTGCCAGCTCACTAGACCCCTATGGCTACACCTTC. The encoded protein is CASSLDPYGYTF.

This clone is a singleton in its sample. This sequence joins TRBV20-1 and TRBJ2-3; no clear D gene. CDR1 and CDR2 (germline): DFQATT, SNEGSKA (reference sequence). The CDR3 loop spans 10 amino acids. The CDR3 spells CSSGTDTQYF. The CDR3, as DNA: TGCAGCTCAGGCACAGATACGCAGTATTTT.

This chain uses TRBV6-5 with TRBJ1-1; D is unclear. Trimming pared 7 bases from V and 2 bases from J, leaving 11 bases between. The length of the CDR3 is 13 residues. Germline CDR1 and CDR2: MNHEY and SVGAGI. The CDR3 DNA follows: TGTGCCAGCATCCTTTCGGGTAACACTGAAGCTTTCTTT. The encoded protein is CASILSGNTEAFF.

The chain combines TRBV10-3 with TRBJ1-1; D is uncertain. Germline V gene data show CDR1 as ENHRY and CDR2 as SYGVKD. V was shortened by 5 bases and J by 7 bases, with 14 bases between the two germline ends. The CDR3 consists of 13 residues. The CDR3 reads CAISPATGGEAFF. As DNA, the CDR3 is TGTGCCATCAGTCCGGCCACGGGTGGTGAAGCTTTCTTT.

This chain joins TRBV2 and TRBJ1-5; TRBD1 matches 7 bases. The germline V gene encodes CDR1 SNHLY and CDR2 FYNNEI. The V segment lost 6 bases and the J segment 6 bases; nucleotides outside the gene matches: 5. The CDR3 sequence is 13 residues long. The CDR3 nucleotides are TGTGCCAGCAGAGCAGGGGGTGGTCAGCCCCAGCATTTT. It is translated as CASRAGGGQPQHF.